This passage covers 10 T cell receptor beta chains from one sample sequenced in a study of CD8 T cells in Susac syndrome (dated by TCRdb to between 2018 and 2021). The library relied on the immunoSEQ multiplex PCR assay. RNA was extracted using the RNeasy kit, and roughly 0.5 to 1 microgram was reverse transcribed with random hexamers. TCRdb reran the public reads through fastp at Q25 and MiXCR, keeping productive beta chains. Every distinct CDR3 protein forms one entry, paired with its most common genes and DNA. For this sample there are a few hundred thousand distinct CDR3 sequences; around 93% appear just once. The ten top clones hold around 0.07% of the sample. Sequencing was carried out using CD4+ T cells from PBMCs. Source of these receptors: a human donor with multiple sclerosis.

The chain recombines TRBV11-2 with TRBJ2-3, with 13 bases identical to TRBD2. CDR1 is SGHAT, CDR2 FQNNGV, per germline. The J segment lost 4 bases and the V segment lost 5 bases, leaving 15 bases of the junction unmatched. This CDR3 is built from 19 residues. The CDR3 coding sequence is TGTGCCAGCAGCCACTACCGGGGGACTAGCGGGGTTACGGCAGATACGCAGTATTTT. This sequence encodes CASSHYRGTSGVTADTQYF.

This chain uses TRBV3-1 with TRBJ1-5; D remains ambiguous. The germline CDR1 and CDR2 sequences are LGHDT and YNNKEL (reference sequence). The CDR3 sequence is 12 residues long. Deletions cut 6 bases from V and 7 bases from J, with 10 bases between. The CDR3 coding sequence is TGTGCCAGCAGTCAGGTCGGGCAGCCCCAGCATTTT. It codes for CASSQVGQPQHF.

The rearrangement links TRBV18 to TRBJ1-5; D perhaps matches TRBD1 (5 bases). Trimming took off 2 bases at V and 4 bases at J, with 9 bases between the two ends. Germline V gene lookup returns CDR1 KGHSH and CDR2 LQKENI. The CDR3 has 14 amino acids. CDR3 residues: CASSPSAGNQPQHF. The DNA for the CDR3 is TGTGCCAGCTCACCATCGGCAGGGAATCAGCCCCAGCATTTT.

This chain uses TRBV5-4 with TRBJ2-2; 8 bases fit TRBD1. The CDR3 has 15 amino acids. Germline values: CDR1 SGHNT, CDR2 YYREEE (reference sequence). The J segment lost 3 bases and the V segment lost 4 bases, leaving 5 bases of the junction unmatched. The CDR3 DNA reads as TGTGCCAGCAGCGTCCCAGGGGGCGACACCGGGGAGCTGTTTTTT. It codes for CASSVPGGDTGELFF.

This chain uses TRBV7-3 with TRBJ2-2; 9 bases are a match to TRBD2. The CDR3 length is 15 residues. J was trimmed by 7 bases and V by 4 bases; bases with no gene match: 7. Germline V gene sequence: CDR1 SGHTA, CDR2 FQGTGA. The CDR3 DNA sequence: TGTGCCAGCAGCTCGGGGACTAGCTATGGCGGGGAGCTGTTTTTT. Translation: CASSSGTSYGGELFF.

In regard to this clonotype: The junction departs from the called germline gene at one end, perhaps through a read error. This sequence joins TRBV7-8 and TRBJ2-3; D unclear. The CDR3 has 11 residues. Germline assignment: CDR1 SGHVS and CDR2 FQNEAQ. Here the CDR3 reads CASSRYQALDF. The CDR3 DNA reads as TGTGCCAGCAGCCGATACCAGGCCCTGGATTTT.

This clonotype was seen once. The chain recombines TRBV2 with TRBJ1-2, with 9 positions matching TRBD1. V lost 10 bases to trimming and J lost 6 bases; unmatched junction nucleotides: 9. The CDR3 extends over 13 amino acids. The germline CDR1 and CDR2 sequences are SNHLY and FYNNEI. The CDR3 bases are TGTGCCACCAAGGACAGGGGTTTAGATGGCTACACCTTC. Translated: CATKDRGLDGYTF.

The chain employs TRBV11-2 and TRBJ2-5; TRBD1 matches at 9 bases. The junction had 8 bases not matched to a gene; V was cut back by 5 bases and J by 13 bases. This CDR3 is built from 12 residues. Germline values: CDR1 SGHAT, CDR2 FQNNGV. CDR3 amino acids: CASSQVSGQGYF. CDR3 coding DNA: TGTGCCAGCAGCCAAGTTTCGGGACAGGGGTACTTC.

The J gene is TRBJ1-1, the V gene TRBV9, with D possibly TRBD1 on 6 matching bases. V lost 3 bases, J lost 1 base, and 16 bases lay in between. From germline, CDR1 is SGDLS and CDR2 YYNGEE. The CDR3 is 16 amino acids. The CDR3 here is CASSATRDNPNTEAFF. The CDR3 nucleotides are TGTGCCAGCAGCGCCACCAGGGACAACCCGAACACTGAAGCTTTCTTT.

V usage is TRBV3-1 and J usage is TRBJ2-1; 8 positions agree with TRBD2. CDR1 and CDR2 (germline): LGHDT, YNNKEL (reference sequence). J gave up 6 bases and V 5 bases, and 9 bases lay outside the gene matches. The CDR3 spans 15 residues. Here the CDR3 reads CASSTRGGESNEQFF. In DNA, the CDR3 is TGTGCCAGCAGCACCCGGGGGGGCGAGTCCAATGAGCAGTTCTTC.